The clone carrying this TCR beta chain was counted between two and nine times. Its antigen is not known. The sample originates from a study of T-cell memory formation after mild COVID-19. V shed 0 bases and J shed 0 bases, with 17 bases lying between them. CDR1 is DFQATT and CDR2 is SNEGSKA in the germline V gene (reference sequence). This CDR3 has 17 amino acids. General study findings and limits: Clones contracting day 15 to 85 were balanced CD4/CD8; later expanders leaned CD4+.

TCRdb used MiXCR to reprocess the 5' RACE reads, holding one entry per CDR3 protein. The table has a few hundred thousand distinct CDR3 sequences, roughly 20% seen once. The clonotype was recovered from an adult woman who had mild COVID-19 (a few samples of this study predate the infection). Cell type and time point are not known. Sequences were obtained from PBMCs or a T cell subset sorted from them (not recorded which). The chain recombines TRBV20-1 with TRBJ1-1; D is undetermined. The CDR3 DNA sequence: TGCAGTGCTAGAGATGCTCCGGGCCTGATGATGAACACTGAAGCTTTCTTT. Its translation: CSARDAPGLMMNTEAFF.